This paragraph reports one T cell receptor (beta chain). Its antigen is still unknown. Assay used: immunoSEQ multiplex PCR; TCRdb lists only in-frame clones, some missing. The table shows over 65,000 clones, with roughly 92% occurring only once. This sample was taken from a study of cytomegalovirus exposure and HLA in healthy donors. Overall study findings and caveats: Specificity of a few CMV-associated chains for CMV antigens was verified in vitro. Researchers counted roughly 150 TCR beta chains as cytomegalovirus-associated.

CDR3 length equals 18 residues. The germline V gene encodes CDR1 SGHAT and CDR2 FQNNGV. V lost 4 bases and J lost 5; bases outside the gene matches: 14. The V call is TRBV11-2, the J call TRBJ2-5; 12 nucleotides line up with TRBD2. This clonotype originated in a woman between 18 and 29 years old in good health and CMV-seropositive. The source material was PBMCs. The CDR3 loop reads CASSSDPRGLAGWETQYF. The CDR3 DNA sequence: TGTGCCAGCAGCTCAGACCCCAGGGGACTAGCGGGCTGGGAGACCCAGTACTTC.